This T cell receptor beta chain was captured by sequencing in a study of blood T cells in healthy people across ages. Findings of the study overall: Fewer expanded clones and more diversity marked long-lived versus aged donors.

Approximately 10 milliliters was the volume of peripheral blood drawn from each donor. With each sample, at least 6 micrograms of total RNA were extracted. Then a second PCR, running about 6 to 12 cycles, was carried out with a sample-barcoded 5' primer and a J-beta primer mix. Sequencing yielded, for each sample, at least 3 million paired-end reads carrying CDR3. TCRdb redid the calling of the 5' RACE reads with MiXCR, one entry per CDR3 protein. The sample comprises some 1,500,000 distinct CDR3 sequences, less than 45% of which are singletons, and roughly 3.7% rests with the top ten. Concerning this clonotype: Its antigen is undetermined.

The CDR3 extends over 16 amino acids. V gave up 4 bases and J gave up 7 bases; unmatched junction bases: 9. The germline gives CDR1 SGHTA, CDR2 FQGNSA. Sequencing was carried out using blood. The chain couples TRBV7-2 to TRBJ2-7; 14 nucleotides match TRBD2. The sequence came from a woman aged 18-29 years in good health. The CDR3 sequence: CASSSRTSGGYNEQYF. The CDR3 DNA follows: TGTGCCAGCAGCTCCCGGACTAGCGGGGGGTACAATGAGCAGTACTTC.